What follows describes a single T cell receptor beta chain. Its matching antigen is unknown. Per the germline V gene, CDR1 is LGHNA and CDR2 is YSLEER. The CDR3 is 17 amino acids. Unmatched junction bases numbered 19, after V lost 7 bases and J lost 5 bases. PCR was performed using 60 Vbeta and 13 Jbeta primers. Sequencing was performed with immunoSEQ multiplex PCR; in TCRdb, only in-frame clones are kept and a portion is missing. The sample carries roughly 180,000 clones, 70% to 80% recorded once. This sample was taken from a study of cytomegalovirus exposure and HLA in healthy donors. Whole-study results and caveats: Being productive about 87% or about 30% of the time was typical of most TCR beta V segments in an earlier analysis. Testing in vitro showed three CMV-associated chains specific for CMV antigens. HLA-A and HLA-B allele assignments for most subjects were reportedly predicted accurately using TCR beta sequences.

The clonotype was recovered from a girl under 18 in good health and CMV-seropositive. The source material was PBMCs. J is TRBJ2-5 and V is TRBV4-3, with 7 bases lining up with TRBD2. The CDR3 region is CASNSRTRRRAGETQYF. CDR3 coding DNA: TGCGCCAGCAACTCTAGGACTAGACGCCGGGCGGGGGAGACCCAGTACTTC.